This T cell receptor beta chain was obtained from a study of quantifying T cell responses using KT2 cells (dated by TCRdb to 2016 to 2017). Concerning the study at large: RNA was DNase-treated and reverse transcribed with TCR alpha and beta constant-region primers, mostly using SuperScript III. To prevent over-amplification, PCR2 was performed as a SYBR Green qPCR and halted at a predetermined fluorescence threshold. The efficiency of the T4 ligation step under optimum conditions was estimated to be above 8%.

Receptor amplification or capture employed UMI-ligation and nested PCR. T4 RNA ligase 1 was used to ligate a single-stranded oligonucleotide containing the Illumina SP2 sequence and a UMI to the 3' end of the cDNA. PCR1 used about 4 cycles (98 degrees C 15 s, 69 degrees C 30 s, 72 degrees C 40 s), and the beta primer was an equimolar mix of RC1.1 and RC1.2 that covered TRBC1 and TRBC2. From PCR2 onward, TCR alpha and beta chains were processed separately, with sample indices and Illumina adaptors added. The UMI comprised 12 random nucleotides, as two hexamers separated by a spacer, placed after an 8-base spacer. Sequencing was done on an Illumina MiSeq using v2 2x251 paired-end chemistry, usually with about a dozen samples per run. PhiX DNA was added at about 4.5-8% to each sequencing library so that diversity was increased. The authors' analysis ran thus. Raw reads were converted to FASTQ with bcl2fastq and were demultiplexed by dual indices with Demultiplexor. V and J genes were assigned by Decombinator through tag matching, with a single base-pair mismatch being allowed. UMIs were used by Collapsinator to correct both sequencing errors and frequency errors caused by PCR heterogeneity. CDR3Translator turned Decombinator identifiers into nucleotide sequence, translated that sequence into amino acids, and pulled out the CDR3 based on C- and N-terminal motifs. A cluster of KT2 sequences that shared one unique molecular identifier was counted as a single distinct KT2 TCR. In-frame beta chains were kept once TCRdb had trimmed the public reads at Q25 with fastp and called clones with MiXCR. Here each entry gathers all rows of one CDR3 protein and keeps the most common genes and DNA. For this entry, the V and J calls and clone size follow TCRdb and not the study's own pipeline. This sample comprises tens of thousands of distinct CDR3 sequences, about 12% of them detected only once. In total, the top ten clones hold about 9.7% of the sample.

As concerns this clonotype: The target of this receptor is not known. No clone much larger than this one lies a single base away; base qualities are absent.

Overall study results and their limits: No side-by-side comparison between this pipeline and other TCR sequencing techniques was included in the study. Even at the lowest spike-in tested, roughly one KT2 cell per 100,000 PBMC, KT2 sequences were still detected. Saturation in the detection of KT2 sequences was observed at very high KT2 spike-in numbers. The numbers of KT2 alpha and beta sequences increased linearly with the number of input KT2 cells across several orders of magnitude.

To test the sensitivity and accuracy of the pipeline, known numbers of KT2, a T cell clone whose TCR had already been sequenced, were spiked into unfractionated PBMC. A range of KT2-to-PBMC ratios was set up by mixing KT2 cells into a fixed number of PBMC. A distance of 12 bases separates the germline ends of V and J, which lose 1 base and 8 bases respectively. Looking up the germline V gene yields CDR1 SGHRS and CDR2 YFSETQ. The CDR3 runs 13 residues from the cysteine to the phenylalanine. Left in the record is the CDR3 DNA by itself, 39 bases read in frame from the first base. Recombination linked TRBV5-1 to TRBJ1-2, with the D gene not clear enough to name. Sequenced material: PBMCs spiked with cells of the T cell clone KT2. The TCR originated in a human donor. The CDR3 amino acid sequence is: CASSLWPENGYTF. The base sequence is TGCGCCAGCAGCTTGTGGCCAGAGAACGGCTACACCTTC.